These 21 T cell receptor beta chains came from one sample sequenced in a study of blood T cell repertoires in COVID-19. Measured with immunoSEQ multiplex PCR; TCRdb has only the in-frame clones, and not every one. The sample lists roughly 200,000 clones, around 83% occurring once. Input material: peripheral blood. The receptors were sampled from a human donor in a cohort sampled during active COVID-19.

This clone was counted between two and nine times. The chain recombines TRBV7-2 with TRBJ2-2; TRBD2 agrees at 11 bases. V gave up 5 bases and J gave up 4 bases; unmatched junction bases: 6. The CDR3 has 16 residues. CDR1 and CDR2 (germline): SGHTA, FQGNSA. Here the CDR3 DNA reads TGTGCCAGCAGCACCGCGGGACTAGCGGTCACCGGGGAGCTGTTTTTT. Translation: CASSTAGLAVTGELFF.

The J gene is TRBJ1-3, the V gene TRBV11-2, with D tentatively TRBD1 (6 bases). Germline V gene sequence: CDR1 SGHAT, CDR2 FQNNGV. The length of the CDR3 is 14 residues. V was cut by 5 bases and J by 4 bases, with 12 bases left in between. CDR3 DNA sequence: TGTGCCAGCAGCCCACAGGGTCAGGGAAACACCATATATTTT. It specifies CASSPQGQGNTIYF.

The chain carries TRBV5-1 and TRBJ1-1; tentative D call: TRBD1 (5 bases). CDR1 is SGHRS and CDR2 is YFSETQ in the germline V gene. The CDR3 runs 13 residues. Trimming removed 3 bases from V and 5 bases from J, with 11 bases in between. In nucleotides, the CDR3 is TGCGCCAGCAGCTGGCAGGGTGGGACTGAAGCTTTCTTT. Translated: CASSWQGGTEAFF.

The rearrangement links TRBV2 to TRBJ2-7, with D hard to call. Germline V lookup: CDR1 SNHLY, CDR2 FYNNEI. The ends were cut back, 8 bases at V and 1 base at J, with 3 bases in the middle. The CDR3 covers 10 residues. In nucleotides, the CDR3 is TGTGCCAGCGCGTCCTACGAGCAGTACTTC. Translation gives CASASYEQYF.

This chain connects TRBV6-1 to TRBJ2-5; no clear D gene. With 2 bases removed from V and 3 bases from J, the gap between germline ends came to 7 bases. This CDR3 region has 13 residues. Germline CDR1 is MNHNS and CDR2 is SASEGT. Here the CDR3 reads CASSEIPEETQYF. The DNA for the CDR3 is TGTGCCAGCAGTGAAATTCCGGAAGAGACCCAGTACTTC.

The rearrangement links TRBV10-3 to TRBJ2-6, with no clear D. V lost 3 bases and J lost 0, with 6 bases in between. Per the germline V gene, CDR1 is ENHRY and CDR2 is SYGVKD. The CDR3 consists of 15 residues. CDR3 bases: TGTGCCATCAGTGACAAGAGCTCTGGGGCCAACGTCCTGACTTTC. Translating it yields CAISDKSSGANVLTF.

The chain has TRBV29-1 and TRBJ1-1; 7 bases agree with TRBD1. The CDR3 consists of 13 residues. Germline V gene lookup returns CDR1 SQVTM and CDR2 ANQGSEA. The J segment lost 4 bases and the V segment lost 4 bases, leaving 6 bases of the junction unmatched. Here the CDR3 reads CSVAGGSTTEAFF. The CDR3 DNA is TGCAGCGTTGCAGGGGGGTCGACCACTGAAGCTTTCTTT.

This clone has only a few counts. V is TRBV5-6 and J is TRBJ1-2, with 7 positions matching TRBD1. Per the germline V gene, CDR1 is SGHDT and CDR2 is YYEEEE. V trimming: 4 bases; J trimming: 7 bases; junction bases outside the gene matches: 7. The CDR3 contains 13 residues. CDR3 sequence: CASSTGQRGGYTF. The CDR3 region has the DNA TGTGCCAGCAGCACGGGACAGCGAGGTGGCTACACCTTC.

The J gene is TRBJ2-7, the V gene TRBV27; TRBD2 matches at 7 bases. Germline V lookup: CDR1 MNHEY, CDR2 SMNVEV (reference sequence). CDR3 length: 16 amino acids. The trim removed 2 bases at V and 0 bases at J, leaving 7 bases unmatched. CDR3 amino acids: CASSLNRRGNSYEQYF. The DNA of the CDR3 is TGTGCCAGCAGTTTAAATCGGCGGGGGAACTCCTACGAGCAGTACTTC.

The chain employs TRBV7-2 and TRBJ1-3; D is unresolved. This CDR3 has 15 amino acids. In germline, CDR1 is SGHTA, CDR2 FQGNSA. V was clipped by 0 bases and J by 2 bases, with 8 bases between them. CDR3 in amino acids: CASSLAPGTGNTIYF. CDR3 coding DNA: TGTGCCAGCAGCTTAGCGCCGGGTACTGGAAACACCATATATTTT.

This clone was observed a handful of times. An end of the junction does not agree with germline; a read error may underlie this. The J gene is TRBJ1-3, the V gene TRBV3-1 (or the pseudogene TRBV3-2); D remains unclear. Germline V gene lookup returns CDR1 LGHDT and CDR2 YNNKEL (reference sequence). CDR3 length: 13 amino acids. In nucleotides, the CDR3 is TGTGCCAGCAGCCAAGATGGAGGAAGCACCATATATTTT. Its translation is CASSQDGGSTIYF.

This clone appeared once. The gene calls are TRBV5-6 and TRBJ2-7; tentative D call: TRBD2 (5 bases). V was shortened by 3 bases and J by 3 bases, with 28 bases between the two germline ends. Per the germline V gene, CDR1 is SGHDT and CDR2 is YYEEEE. The CDR3 sequence is 19 residues long. CDR3 protein: CASSYRTGWRDGIRYEQYF. For the CDR3, the DNA is TGTGCCAGCAGCTATCGGACTGGCTGGAGAGACGGTATTCGCTACGAGCAGTACTTC.

The V call is TRBV10-1, the J call TRBJ2-7; D not certain. V dropped 7 bases and J dropped 6 bases, with 13 bases sitting between them. The germline V gene encodes CDR1 WNHNN and CDR2 SYGVQD (reference sequence). CDR3 size: 12 residues. The CDR3: CASNEVGFEQYF. The CDR3 region has the DNA TGCGCCAGCAACGAAGTGGGCTTCGAGCAGTACTTC.

This clone occurred a few times. The CDR3: CASSSRRANTEAFF. CDR3 bases: TGTGCCAGTAGTAGTAGGAGGGCGAACACTGAAGCTTTCTTT. V gene TRBV19 combines with J gene TRBJ1-1; D is unresolved. Trimming stripped 4 bases from V and 1 base from J, with 10 bases between. CDR3 length: 14 residues. The germline V gene has CDR1 LNHDA and CDR2 SQIVND (reference sequence).

J is TRBJ1-5 and V is TRBV6-2 or TRBV6-3; no definite D call. This CDR3 contains 14 residues. CDR1 and CDR2 from the germline V gene are MNHEY and SVGEGT. The ends were cut back, 0 bases at V and 5 bases at J, with 8 bases in the middle. Written as DNA, the CDR3 is TGTGCCAGCAGTTACTCGGAGTTTTATCAGCCCCAGCATTTT. Protein: CASSYSEFYQPQHF.

The chain joins TRBV6-1 to TRBJ1-4; D is undetermined. The CDR3 sequence is 14 residues long. Between the trimmed V and J ends, which lost 0 bases and 17 bases, there was a span of 19 bases. From germline, CDR1 is MNHNS and CDR2 SASEGT. CDR3 sequence: CASSEARRVVRIFF. As DNA, the CDR3 is TGTGCCAGCAGTGAAGCTAGGAGGGTTGTTAGGATTTTTTTT.

The J gene is TRBJ2-7, the V gene TRBV7-2; 10 positions match TRBD2. The CDR3 is made up of 17 amino acids. The germline V gene encodes CDR1 SGHTA and CDR2 FQGNSA. The junction had 8 bases not matched to a gene; V was cut back by 3 bases and J by 0 bases. This chain's CDR3 is CASSLAGTSASSYEQYF. CDR3 DNA: TGTGCCAGCAGCTTGGCCGGGACTAGCGCGTCCTCCTACGAGCAGTACTTC.

The genes are TRBV19 and TRBJ1-5, with a tentative D call TRBD1 (5 bases). The V gene lost 1 base and the J gene lost 5 bases, with 18 bases spanning the gap. Germline V gives CDR1 LNHDA, CDR2 SQIVND (reference sequence). CDR3 length: 17 amino acids. The CDR3 here is CASSIADGRGWDQPQHF. DNA for the CDR3: TGTGCCAGTAGTATAGCCGACGGGAGGGGATGGGATCAGCCCCAGCATTTT. Variable domain in full (rest from reference TRBV19 and TRBJ1-5): DGGITQSPKYLFRKEGQNVTLSCEQNLNHDAMYWYRQDPGQGLRLIYYSQIVNDFQKGDIAEGYSVSREKKESFPLTVTSAQKNPTAFYLCASSIADGRGWDQPQHFGDGTRLSIL.

The chain recombines TRBV7-9 with TRBJ2-3; 9 nucleotides line up with TRBD2. Trimming at V came to 4 bases and at J to 5 bases, leaving 7 bases not matched to a gene. In germline, CDR1 is SEHNR, CDR2 FQNEAQ (reference sequence). The CDR3 has 15 residues. The CDR3 region has the DNA TGTGCCAGCAGCTCCGCGGGAGGGAGGGAAGATACGCAGTATTTT. It is translated as CASSSAGGREDTQYF.

The chain carries TRBV18 and TRBJ2-7; D remains ambiguous. The CDR3 spans 14 residues. CDR1 is KGHSH, CDR2 LQKENI, per germline. V was clipped by 3 bases and J by 1 base, with 10 bases between them. CDR3 nucleotides: TGTGCCAGCTCACCTCGTCAGTTGTCCTACGAGCAGTACTTC. Translating it yields CASSPRQLSYEQYF. Complete variable domain (other parts from reference TRBV18 and TRBJ2-7): NAGVMQNPRHLVRRRGQEARLRCSPMKGHSHVYWYRQLPEEGLKFMVYLQKENIIDESGMPKERFSAEFPKEGPSILRIQQVVRGDSAAYFCASSPRQLSYEQYFGPGTRLTVT.

This chain joins TRBV19 and TRBJ2-7; 7 nucleotides line up with TRBD1. This CDR3 has 12 amino acids. Germline values: CDR1 LNHDA, CDR2 SQIVND (reference sequence). V shed 9 bases and J 0 bases; nucleotides not matched to a gene: 2. In nucleotides, the CDR3 is TGTGCCAGGACAGGGCCCTCCTACGAGCAGTACTTC. Its translation: CARTGPSYEQYF.